The clone carrying this TCR beta chain was counted between two and nine times. It was RNA transcripts that yielded the amplified TCR beta CDR3 regions. HTBI primers were used for first-round RT-PCR of the TCR CDR3. TCRdb recomputed calls from the multiplex PCR reads with MiXCR, one row per CDR3 protein. The repertoire holds almost 600,000 distinct CDR3 sequences, with 14% as singletons. CDR1 and CDR2 from the germline V gene are SGHDT and YYEEEE. The V and J ends lost 4 bases and 5 bases, in that order; junction bases with no gene match: 7. The CDR3 sequence is 16 residues long. The record originates from a study of T cells in Graves' hyperthyroidism and ophthalmopathy.

This chain connects TRBV5-6 to TRBJ1-6, with TRBD1 matching over 9 bases. Sequenced material: blood. The sequence was obtained from a woman between 25 and 40 years old with Graves' hyperthyroidism that later progressed to Graves' ophthalmopathy. The CDR3 DNA follows: TGTGCCAGCAGCCCCGGCCGGGACAGGGATAATTCACCCCTCCACTTT. Translating gives CASSPGRDRDNSPLHF.